This TCR beta chain was documented in a study of T cells after yellow fever vaccination. Study observations and caveats: Clonotypes found in both CD4 and CD8 compartments made up a small share. Clones from primary vaccination mostly reappeared after the booster (about 97% CD4, over 85% CD8).

This CDR3 contains 16 residues. Trimming cost V 6 bases and J 0 bases; bases outside gene matches: 5. Turning to this clonotype: Its antigen remains unidentified.

Template-switching 5'RACE yielded the TCR cDNA; a universal primer site and UMIs were added in the process. A single record per CDR3 protein comes from TCRdb applying MiXCR to the 5' RACE reads. The table records 300,000 to 400,000 distinct CDR3 sequences, roughly 8.6% of them present only once. Source: PBMCs, taken approximately 40 days after the first yellow fever vaccination. This sequence originates from a man aged 18 to 35 who received the YFV17D yellow fever vaccine. J is TRBJ2-5 and V is TRBV12-3 or TRBV12-4; 12 bases are a match to TRBD2. The CDR3 DNA reads TGTGCCAGCAGGCTGCTAGCGGGGGGGTACCAAGAGACCCAGTACTTC. It translates to CASRLLAGGYQETQYF.